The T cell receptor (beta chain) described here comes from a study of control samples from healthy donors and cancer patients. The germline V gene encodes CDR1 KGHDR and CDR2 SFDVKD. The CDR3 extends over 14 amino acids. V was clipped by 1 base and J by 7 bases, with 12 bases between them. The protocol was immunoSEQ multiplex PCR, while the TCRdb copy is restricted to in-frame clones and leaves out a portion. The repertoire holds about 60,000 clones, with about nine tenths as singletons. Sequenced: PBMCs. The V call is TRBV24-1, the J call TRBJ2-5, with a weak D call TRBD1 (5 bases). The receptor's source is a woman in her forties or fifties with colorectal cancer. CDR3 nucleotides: TGTGCCACCAGTGATTTCAGGCAGGGTGGGACCCAGTACTTC. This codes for CATSDFRQGGTQYF.